These 32 T cell receptor beta chains came from one sample sequenced in a study of T cell responses to AZD1222 COVID-19 vaccine. Profiled with immunoSEQ multiplex PCR; TCRdb holds only in-frame clones, not every one. Of 100,000 to 150,000 clones in the sample, 75% to 90% were seen once. This material consisted of peripheral blood, taken 28 days after the second AZD1222 dose. The receptors originated from an adult who received the AZD1222 COVID-19 vaccine.

As for this clone: Other DNA sequences in the sample encode the same CDR3. V usage is TRBV4-1 and J usage is TRBJ2-7; perhaps D is TRBD1 or TRBD2 (5 bases each). CDR1 and CDR2 (germline): MGHRA, YSYEKL. The ends were cut back, 1 base at V and 2 bases at J, with 18 bases in the middle. The CDR3 is 17 amino acids. CDR3 amino acids: CASSQGGTGTYPYEQYF. The CDR3 DNA reads TGCGCCAGCAGCCAAGGAGGGACCGGGACCTACCCCTACGAGCAGTACTTC.

The chain recombines TRBV19 with TRBJ1-5, with 9 bases lining up with TRBD1. The CDR3 contains 14 residues. Germline CDR1 reads LNHDA; CDR2 reads SQIVND (reference sequence). The V segment lost 5 bases and the J segment 6 bases; nucleotides outside the gene matches: 5. The DNA for the CDR3 is TGTGCCAGTAGTCTCACAGGGGGCGGTCAGCCCCAGCATTTT. Amino acid sequence: CASSLTGGGQPQHF.

V is TRBV4-3 and J is TRBJ1-6; D remains unclear. Trimming cost V 1 base and J 0 bases, with 7 bases left between them. The germline V gene has CDR1 LGHNA and CDR2 YSLEER. This CDR3 is built from 16 residues. CDR3 residues: CASSQAASSYNSPLHF. The CDR3 DNA is TGCGCCAGCAGCCAAGCGGCGAGCTCCTATAATTCACCCCTCCACTTT.

The rearrangement uses TRBV27 and TRBJ1-4; D is ambiguous. Trimming took off 2 bases at V and 4 bases at J, with 11 bases between the two ends. This CDR3 region has 15 residues. Germline V gene data show CDR1 as MNHEY and CDR2 as SMNVEV (reference sequence). DNA of the CDR3: TGTGCCAGCAGTTTAGAGGCGTACGGTAATGAAAAACTGTTTTTT. Translated, it gives CASSLEAYGNEKLFF.

The table lists this clone with a few counts. The chain has TRBV11-3 and TRBJ2-3; 7 nucleotides align to TRBD2. There are 17 residues in the CDR3. V dropped 5 bases and J dropped 0; count of bases not matched to a gene: 11. CDR1 is SGHNT, CDR2 YENEEA, per germline. The CDR3 nucleotides are TGTGCCAGCAGCCAGGGAGGGATGGGCCTCAGCACAGATACGCAGTATTTT. It is translated as CASSQGGMGLSTDTQYF. Using reference TRBV11-3 and TRBJ2-3 for the parts outside the CDR3, the full variable domain is EAGVVQSPRYKIIEKKQPVAFWCNPISGHNTLYWYLQNLGQGPELLIRYENEEAVDDSQLPKDRFSAERLKGVDSTLKIQPAELGDSAVYLCASSQGGMGLSTDTQYFGPGTRLTVL.

The genes are TRBV7-2 and TRBJ2-7; TRBD2 might be the D (5 bases). The germline V and J ends were trimmed by 1 base and 3 bases, with 25 bases remaining between them. CDR3 size: 19 residues. The germline V gene has CDR1 SGHTA and CDR2 FQGNSA. CDR3 sequence: CASSLVAPGDPFGSYEQYF. The CDR3 DNA sequence: TGTGCCAGCAGCTTAGTCGCCCCCGGAGACCCATTTGGGAGCTACGAGCAGTACTTC.

The chain employs TRBV2 and TRBJ2-6; no clear D. The CDR3 spans 15 residues. Between the trimmed V and J ends, which lost 7 bases and 4 bases, there was a span of 14 bases. Germline lookup yields CDR1 SNHLY and CDR2 FYNNEI. The CDR3 loop is CASKYSAMGANVLTF. In DNA form, the CDR3 reads TGTGCCAGCAAATATTCCGCTATGGGGGCCAACGTCCTGACTTTC.

This chain links TRBV27 with TRBJ1-5; the D is unclear. Between the trimmed V and J ends, which lost 9 bases and 0 bases, there was a span of 9 bases. The CDR3 loop spans 13 amino acids. CDR1 is MNHEY and CDR2 is SMNVEV in the germline V gene (reference sequence). As DNA, the CDR3 is TGTGCCAGTCGGACCTATAGCAATCAGCCCCAGCATTTT. Its protein product is CASRTYSNQPQHF.

The chain uses TRBV6-2 or TRBV6-3 and TRBJ1-2; maybe TRBD1 (6 bases). The CDR3 spans 15 residues. V lost 5 bases, J lost 3 bases, and 16 bases lay in between. Germline V lookup: CDR1 MNHEY, CDR2 SVGEGT. The CDR3 here is CASSRQVREDYGYTF. In nucleotides, the CDR3 is TGTGCCAGCAGTCGACAGGTCAGGGAGGACTATGGCTACACCTTC.

The gene calls are TRBV30 and TRBJ2-7, with a tentative D call TRBD2 (5 bases). V was cut by 0 bases and J by 1 base, with 7 bases left in between. Germline CDR1 and CDR2: GTSNPN and SVGIG (reference sequence). This CDR3 is 13 amino acids long. This CDR3 is CAWSVWESYEQYF. The CDR3 nucleotides are TGTGCCTGGAGTGTATGGGAGTCCTACGAGCAGTACTTC.

The chain employs TRBV6-5 and TRBJ1-5; 9 bases match TRBD1. The germline V gene has CDR1 MNHEY and CDR2 SVGAGI. V shed 5 bases, J shed 2 bases, and the junction held 4 bases outside the gene matches. This CDR3 spans 15 amino acids. The CDR3 region has the DNA TGTGCCAGCAGTCGGGACAGGGCGGGCAATCAGCCCCAGCATTTT. It is translated as CASSRDRAGNQPQHF.

This clone was detected only a few times. The chain joins TRBV24-1 to TRBJ2-5, with TRBD1 matching 9 bases. Germline lookup yields CDR1 KGHDR and CDR2 SFDVKD. This CDR3 comprises 15 residues. Trimming took 5 bases from V and 4 from J; bases not matched to a gene: 7. This CDR3 is CATSVDRGSTETQYF. CDR3 sequence (DNA): TGTGCCACCAGTGTCGACAGGGGGTCCACAGAGACCCAGTACTTC.

The chain carries TRBV10-3 and TRBJ1-3; D may be TRBD1 (5 bases). The CDR3 sequence is 15 residues long. Germline V gene lookup returns CDR1 ENHRY and CDR2 SYGVKD. Trimming pared 8 bases from V and 1 base from J, leaving 15 bases between. CDR3 nucleotide sequence: TGTGCCATCGCTATCGGTCAGGGTTCTGGAAACACCATATATTTT. Encoded protein: CAIAIGQGSGNTIYF.

The chain links TRBV6-5 to TRBJ1-6, with D uncertain. V dropped 2 bases and J dropped 8 bases, with 13 bases sitting between them. CDR1 and CDR2 from the germline V gene are MNHEY and SVGAGI. The CDR3 consists of 15 residues. CDR3 loop: CASSYNGRNDSPLHF. The CDR3 coding sequence is TGTGCCAGCAGTTACAACGGCCGGAACGATTCACCCCTCCACTTT.

The chain has TRBV5-1 and TRBJ1-1; 8 nucleotides align to TRBD1. The V gene's germline CDR1 is SGHRS and CDR2 YFSETQ. CDR3 size: 15 residues. The V gene end was trimmed by 4 bases and the J gene end by 1 base; junction bases not matched to a gene: 6. This chain's CDR3 is CASSPGGLKNTEAFF. CDR3 DNA sequence: TGCGCCAGCAGCCCAGGGGGCTTGAAGAACACTGAAGCTTTCTTT.

V gene TRBV15 combines with J gene TRBJ2-2; D is uncertain. CDR3 length: 13 amino acids. The V and J ends lost 5 bases and 5 bases respectively, with 9 bases between them. Germline V lookup: CDR1 LNHNV, CDR2 YYDKDF (reference sequence). The CDR3 DNA sequence: TGTGCCACCAGCTTTCGTGGTACCGGGGAGCTGTTTTTT. Amino acid sequence: CATSFRGTGELFF. The variable domain in full, completed from reference TRBV15 and TRBJ2-2, reads DAMVIQNPRYQVTQFGKPVTLSCSQTLNHNVMYWYQQKSSQAPKLLFHYYDKDFNNEADTPDNFQSRRPNTSFCFLDIRSPGLGDTAMYLCATSFRGTGELFFGEGSRLTVL.

This clone has only a few counts. This sequence joins TRBV5-4 and TRBJ1-2; TRBD1 might be the D (5 bases). Germline CDR1 reads SGHNT; CDR2 reads YYREEE (reference sequence). The CDR3 runs to 14 residues. Trimming took 0 bases from V and 4 from J, leaving 10 bases between them. CDR3: CASSLAGGTYGYTF. CDR3 coding DNA: TGTGCCAGCAGCTTGGCGGGGGGGACCTATGGCTACACCTTC.

The V gene is TRBV7-9, the J gene TRBJ2-7; maybe TRBD1 (6 bases). V was pared by 5 bases and J by 3 bases, with 11 bases between. The CDR3 loop spans 13 amino acids. Germline V CDR1 and CDR2: SEHNR, FQNEAQ (reference sequence). The CDR3 sequence is CASSRTDGYEQYF. The CDR3 region has the DNA TGTGCCAGCAGCAGGACAGACGGCTACGAGCAGTACTTC.

The rearrangement uses TRBV3-1 (or the pseudogene TRBV3-2) and TRBJ2-5; D not resolved. Germline values: CDR1 LGHDT, CDR2 YNNKEL (reference sequence). The CDR3 is 14 amino acids. With 0 bases removed from V and 2 bases from J, the gap between germline ends came to 7 bases. The DNA for the CDR3 is TGTGCCAGCAGCCAAGAAGGGATACAAGAGACCCAGTACTTC. This sequence encodes CASSQEGIQETQYF.

The chain is built from TRBV20-1 and TRBJ2-7; D may be TRBD2 (7 bases). V lost 3 bases to trimming and J lost 1 base, with 16 bases between them. Germline CDR1 DFQATT, CDR2 SNEGSKA (reference sequence). CDR3 size: 15 residues. CDR3 nucleotides: TGCAGTGCTAGTAGGTTGCGGGGGCTTTCCTACGAGCAGTACTTC. Amino acid sequence: CSASRLRGLSYEQYF.

The V gene is TRBV5-1, the J gene TRBJ2-2; 7 nucleotides align to TRBD2. V lost 4 bases, J lost 7 bases, and 13 bases stayed unmatched. Per germline, CDR1 SGHRS and CDR2 YFSETQ. The CDR3 is 16 amino acids. CDR3 loop: CASSGTPGGKGGELFF. CDR3 sequence (DNA): TGCGCCAGCAGCGGGACCCCGGGGGGTAAAGGCGGGGAGCTGTTTTTT.

The rearrangement links TRBV14 to TRBJ1-1, with D possibly TRBD1 on 5 matching bases. With 2 bases removed from V and 0 bases from J, the gap between germline ends came to 10 bases. The CDR3 has 15 residues. The germline gives CDR1 SGHDN, CDR2 FVKESK. The chain's CDR3 is CASSQLTVMNTEAFF. The CDR3 bases are TGTGCCAGCAGCCAACTGACAGTCATGAACACTGAAGCTTTCTTT.

The chain combines TRBV20-1 with TRBJ1-2; D is undetermined. The CDR3 covers 11 residues. V lost 2 bases to trimming and J lost 5 bases, with 6 bases between them. Germline lookup yields CDR1 DFQATT and CDR2 SNEGSKA (reference sequence). DNA for the CDR3: TGCAGTGCTAGAACAGCTTATGGCTACACCTTC. As protein: CSARTAYGYTF.

V and J are TRBV4-3 and TRBJ2-3; D might be TRBD1 or TRBD2, each matching 6 bases. With 1 base removed from V and 0 bases from J, the gap between germline ends came to 17 bases. Germline V gene sequence: CDR1 LGHNA, CDR2 YSLEER. The CDR3 totals 18 residues. Here the CDR3 DNA reads TGCGCCAGCAGCCAAGGGTACCGGACTACAGGGAGCACAGATACGCAGTATTTT. Amino acids: CASSQGYRTTGSTDTQYF.

The CDR3 sequence is CASGGASPLHF. The CDR3 DNA sequence: TGTGCCAGCGGGGGGGCATCACCCCTCCACTTT. The chain carries TRBV6-5 and TRBJ1-6, with D maybe TRBD1 (6 bases). The CDR3 loop spans 11 amino acids. V was cut by 8 bases and J by 10 bases, with 9 bases left in between. Germline CDR1 and CDR2: MNHEY and SVGAGI.

The J gene is TRBJ1-2, the V gene TRBV6-1, with TRBD1 as a possible D gene (6 bases). This CDR3 is 17 amino acids long. CDR1 and CDR2 from the germline V gene are MNHNS and SASEGT. V lost 0 bases, J lost 8 bases, and 22 bases lay in between. CDR3 in amino acids: CASSEAGLGTTKRGYTF. The CDR3 DNA is TGTGCCAGCAGTGAAGCGGGTTTGGGGACAACAAAGCGAGGCTACACCTTC.

The chain employs TRBV9 and TRBJ2-2, with no clear D. V shed 3 bases and J shed 2 bases, with 17 bases lying between them. CDR3 length equals 17 residues. Germline CDR1 SGDLS, CDR2 YYNGEE. This CDR3 is CASSGRIDNFNTGELFF. The CDR3 DNA reads TGTGCCAGCAGCGGGCGTATTGACAACTTTAACACCGGGGAGCTGTTTTTT.

This chain links TRBV20-1 with TRBJ1-6, with D perhaps matching TRBD1 (5 bases). CDR1 is DFQATT, CDR2 SNEGSKA, per germline (reference sequence). Deletions cut 6 bases from V and 14 bases from J, with 14 bases between. The CDR3 consists of 11 residues. CDR3: CSAPTVDTLHF. Written as DNA, the CDR3 is TGCAGTGCCCCTACGGTGGACACCCTCCACTTT.

The gene calls are TRBV5-6 and TRBJ1-5; D ambiguous. The CDR3 has 15 amino acids. V was trimmed by 4 bases and J by 3 bases, leaving 14 bases between them. Germline CDR1 reads SGHDT; CDR2 reads YYEEEE. CDR3 loop: CASSLDHFPNQPQHF. The CDR3, as DNA: TGTGCCAGCAGCCTGGACCATTTCCCCAATCAGCCCCAGCATTTT.

This clone appeared a single time. J is TRBJ2-1 and V is TRBV11-2; D could derive from TRBD1 or TRBD2 (6 bases each). With 1 base removed from V and 1 base from J, the gap between germline ends came to 14 bases. CDR1 is SGHAT, CDR2 FQNNGV, per germline. This CDR3 has 17 residues. The CDR3, as DNA: TGTGCCAGCAGCTTAGTTACCGGGGGCCTTTCCTACAATGAGCAGTTCTTC. Amino acids: CASSLVTGGLSYNEQFF.

DNA for the CDR3: TGTGCCGGCCGACGGACAGGGGCAAACACCTTC. Amino acids: CAGRRTGANTF. The chain carries TRBV2 and TRBJ1-2, with 9 positions matching TRBD1. V lost 11 bases, J lost 12 bases, and 10 bases stayed unmatched. The CDR3 covers 11 residues. The V gene's germline CDR1 is SNHLY and CDR2 FYNNEI.

This chain connects TRBV7-2 to TRBJ2-7, with 11 nucleotides matching TRBD2. This CDR3 region has 14 residues. V was clipped by 5 bases and J by 3 bases; unmatched bases: 3. Germline V gene data show CDR1 as SGHTA and CDR2 as FQGNSA. In DNA form, the CDR3 reads TGTGCCAGCAGCGCCGGGACTAGCGGCTACGAGCAGTACTTC. Amino acid sequence: CASSAGTSGYEQYF.